Sequencing of this TCR beta chain was carried out in a study of identical twins. CDR3 length: 16 residues. Germline loops: CDR1 MDHEN, CDR2 SYDVKM. The germline V and J ends were trimmed by 6 bases and 2 bases, with 17 bases remaining between them. TCRdb re-analysed the 5' RACE reads in MiXCR, keeping a single row per CDR3 protein. The table has about 550,000 distinct CDR3 sequences, approximately 20% seen once. In this sample, this clonotype turned up a few times. Its target is unknown. The donor group consisted entirely of healthy Caucasians. Overall study findings and caveats: Conclusions leaned on cross-sectional statistical analysis and did not track the same donors over time. Cord blood's abundant beta clonotypes had fewer insertions, unlike memory repertoires.

The same sample was also used in a study of yellow fever vaccine responses in identical twins. Per that paper: Reportedly, twins showed a vaccine T cell response that looked partly convergent and partly personalized.

The chain combines TRBV28 with TRBJ1-5; D is possibly TRBD1 (5 bases). This TCR derives from a woman aged 18-29 years in good health. Sequenced sample: CD4+ T cells sorted from blood. The CDR3 DNA reads as TGTGCCAGCAGCCCCCGGGGGGGATCGGGCAATCAGCCCCAGCATTTT. It yields the protein CASSPRGGSGNQPQHF.